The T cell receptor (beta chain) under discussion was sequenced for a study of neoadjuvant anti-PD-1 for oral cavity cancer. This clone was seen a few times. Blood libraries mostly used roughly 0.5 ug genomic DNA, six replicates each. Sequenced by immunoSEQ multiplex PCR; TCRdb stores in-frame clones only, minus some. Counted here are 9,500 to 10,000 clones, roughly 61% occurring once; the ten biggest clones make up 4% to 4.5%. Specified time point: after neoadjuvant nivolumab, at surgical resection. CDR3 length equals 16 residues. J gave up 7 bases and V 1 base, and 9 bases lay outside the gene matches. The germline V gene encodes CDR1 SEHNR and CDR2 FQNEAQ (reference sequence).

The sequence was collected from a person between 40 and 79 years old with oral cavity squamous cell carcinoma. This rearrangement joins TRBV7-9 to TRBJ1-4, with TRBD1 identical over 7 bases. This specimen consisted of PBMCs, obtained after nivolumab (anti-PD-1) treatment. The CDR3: CASSLVSGAGGEKLFF. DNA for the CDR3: TGTGCCAGCAGCTTAGTCTCTGGGGCAGGGGGTGAAAAACTGTTTTTT. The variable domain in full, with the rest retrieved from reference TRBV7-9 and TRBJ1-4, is DTGVSQNPRHKITKRGQNVTFRCDPISEHNRLYWYRQTLGQGPEFLTYFQNEAQLEKSRLLSDRFSAERPKGSFSTLEIQRTEQGDSAMYLCASSLVSGAGGEKLFFGSGTQLSVL.